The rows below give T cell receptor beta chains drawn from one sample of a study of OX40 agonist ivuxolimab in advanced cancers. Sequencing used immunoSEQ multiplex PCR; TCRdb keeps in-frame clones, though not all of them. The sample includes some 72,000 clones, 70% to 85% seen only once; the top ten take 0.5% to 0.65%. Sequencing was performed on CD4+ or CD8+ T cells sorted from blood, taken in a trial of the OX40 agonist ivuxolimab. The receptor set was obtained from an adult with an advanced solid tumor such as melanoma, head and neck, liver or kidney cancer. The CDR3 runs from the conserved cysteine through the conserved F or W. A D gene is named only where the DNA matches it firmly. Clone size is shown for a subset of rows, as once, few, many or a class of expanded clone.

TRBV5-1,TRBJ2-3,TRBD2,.,TGCGCCAGCAGCTTGGGCGGGGGGTTGACAGATACGCAGTATTTT,CASSLGGGLTDTQYF
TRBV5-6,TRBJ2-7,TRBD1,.,TGTGCCAGCAGCTTACGGGACAGGGAGAACGAGCAGTACTTC,CASSLRDRENEQYF
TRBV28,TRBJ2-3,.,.,TGTGCCAGCAGCAAACCGGCAGATACGCAGTATTTT,CASSKPADTQYF
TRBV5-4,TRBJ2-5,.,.,TGTGCCAGCAGCCATTCCAGGGGAGAGACCCAGTACTTC,CASSHSRGETQYF
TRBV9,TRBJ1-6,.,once,TGTGCCAGCCGGGGCGCATATAATTCACCCCTCCACTTT,CASRGAYNSPLHF
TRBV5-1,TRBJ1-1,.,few,TGCGCCAGCAGCTTCGCAGTGAACACTGAAGCTTTCTTT,CASSFAVNTEAFF
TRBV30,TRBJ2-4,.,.,TGTGCCTGGAGTGGGGGGACACGAAACATTCAGTACTTC,CAWSGGTRNIQYF
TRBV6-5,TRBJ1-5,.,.,TGTGCCAGCAGAGGGGATGGCAATCAGCCCCAGCATTTT,CASRGDGNQPQHF
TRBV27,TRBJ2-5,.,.,TGTGCCAGCAGTTTAGGGGCGGGATTTAAAGAGACCCAGTACTTC,CASSLGAGFKETQYF
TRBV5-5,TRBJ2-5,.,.,TGTGCCAGCAGTCGTCTCCGGGAGCAAGAGACCCAGTACTTC,CASSRLREQETQYF
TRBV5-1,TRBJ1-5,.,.,TGCGCCAGCAGCTTGGATGGGCAGATCAATCAGCCCCAGCATTTT,CASSLDGQINQPQHF
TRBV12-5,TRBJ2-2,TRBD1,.,TGTGCATCCGCAGGGACAGCGAACACCGGGGAGCTGTTTTTT,CASAGTANTGELFF
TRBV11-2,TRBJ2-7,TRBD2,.,TGTGCCAGCAGCACCAATACGGGACTAGCGGGAGGGCCCTACGAGCAGTACTTC,CASSTNTGLAGGPYEQYF
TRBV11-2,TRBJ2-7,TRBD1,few,TGTGCCAGCAGCCGGGACAGGGGGCGCGAGCAGTACTTC,CASSRDRGREQYF
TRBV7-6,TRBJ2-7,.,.,TGTGCCAGCAGCTTAGATGACTCCCTGGGCCACGAGCAGTACTTC,CASSLDDSLGHEQYF
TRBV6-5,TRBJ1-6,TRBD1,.,TGTGCCAGCAGTCTAGGGGGACAGGGGCGTTCACCCCTCCACTTT,CASSLGGQGRSPLHF
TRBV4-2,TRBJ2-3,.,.,TGTGCCAGCAGCCAAGCCGGGAGCGGGTCTAGCACAGATACGCAGTATTTT,CASSQAGSGSSTDTQYF
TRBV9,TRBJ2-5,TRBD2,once,TGTGCCAGCAGCGGGGCCCTAGCGGGGAGGGAGACCCAGTACTTC,CASSGALAGRETQYF
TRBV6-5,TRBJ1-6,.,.,TGTGCCAGCGGAACAGTAGGGAAGCCTTCAGCCCTCCACTTT,CASGTVGKPSALHF
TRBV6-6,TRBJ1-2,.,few,TGTGCCAGCGGTCGGGGCAGCCTCTATGGCTACACCTTC,CASGRGSLYGYTF
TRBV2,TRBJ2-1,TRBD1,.,TGTGCCAGCAGTGCGGGACAGGGGGGCTACAATGAGCAGTTCTTC,CASSAGQGGYNEQFF
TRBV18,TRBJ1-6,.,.,TGTGCCAGCTCACCCGACAGCCTGGGCTCACCCCTCCACTTT,CASSPDSLGSPLHF
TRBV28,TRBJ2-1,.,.,TGTGCCAGCAGTTTAGGTCCACTAGGGCCCTCAGGGAATGAGCAGTTCTTC,CASSLGPLGPSGNEQFF
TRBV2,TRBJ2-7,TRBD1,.,TGTGCCAGCATACAAGAACAGGGGGCGGGCTACGAGCAGTACTTC,CASIQEQGAGYEQYF
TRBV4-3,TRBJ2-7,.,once,TGCGCCAGCAGCCAATGGACTGGAGGGGTCTACGAGCAGTACTTC,CASSQWTGGVYEQYF
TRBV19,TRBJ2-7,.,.,TGTGCCAGTAGTATAGATCGCGGGATCTACGAGCAGTACTTC,CASSIDRGIYEQYF
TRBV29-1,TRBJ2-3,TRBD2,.,TGCAGCGCCACCGGACTAGCGGGGGAGGGTACGCAGTATTTT,CSATGLAGEGTQYF
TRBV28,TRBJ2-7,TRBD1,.,TGTGCCAGCAGTTTAGGACAGGGGAGCTACGAGCAGTACTTC,CASSLGQGSYEQYF
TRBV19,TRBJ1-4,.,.,TGTGCCAGTAGTGTTAGCCTGGGACAAAGGAACGAAAAACTGTTTTTT,CASSVSLGQRNEKLFF
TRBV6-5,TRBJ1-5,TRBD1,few,TGTGCCAGCAGTCAGACAGGGGTCAATCAGCCCCAGCATTTT,CASSQTGVNQPQHF
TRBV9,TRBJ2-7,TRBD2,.,TGTGCCAGCAGCGCCAGACTAGCGGGAACGAACGAGCAGTACTTC,CASSARLAGTNEQYF
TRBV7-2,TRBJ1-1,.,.,TGTGCCAGCAGCACCGACGCGGACACTGAAGCTTTCTTT,CASSTDADTEAFF
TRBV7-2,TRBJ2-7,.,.,TGTGCCAGCAGCTTATCACAGAATGCATGGGACGAGCAGTACTTC,CASSLSQNAWDEQYF
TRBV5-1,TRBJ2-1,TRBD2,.,TGCGCCAGCAGCTCCCTAGCGGACAATGAGCAGTTCTTC,CASSSLADNEQFF
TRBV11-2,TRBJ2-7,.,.,TGTGCCAGCAGCTTAAACAGGGCGGGGGAGCAGTACTTC,CASSLNRAGEQYF
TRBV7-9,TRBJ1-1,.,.,TGTGCCAGCAGCTTTGAGAACACTGAAGCTTTCTTT,CASSFENTEAFF
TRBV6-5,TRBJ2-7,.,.,TGTGCCAGCAGTTACTCTCGAGGTGGGGAGCAGTACTTC,CASSYSRGGEQYF
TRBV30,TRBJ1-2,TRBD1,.,TGTGCCTGGAGTTGGACAGGGAGTCAAGGACACTATGGCTACACCTTC,CAWSWTGSQGHYGYTF
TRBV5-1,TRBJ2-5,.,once,TGCGCCAGCAGCTTGGAGGTTGGGCAGAAACAAGAGACCCAGTACTTC,CASSLEVGQKQETQYF
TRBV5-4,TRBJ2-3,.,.,TGTGCCAGCAGACGGCAGTCGCAAAGCACAGATACGCAGTATTTT,CASRRQSQSTDTQYF
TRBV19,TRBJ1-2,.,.,TGTGCCAGTAGTAGCAAAGGCATGAACTATGGCTACACCTTC,CASSSKGMNYGYTF
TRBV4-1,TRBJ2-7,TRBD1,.,TGCGCCAGCAGCCGGGGACAGGGGCCCGACGCCTACGAGCAGTACTTC,CASSRGQGPDAYEQYF
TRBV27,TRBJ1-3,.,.,TGTGCCAGTCGACCAAAGGGGGACGCAGGCTCTGGAAACACCATATATTTT,CASRPKGDAGSGNTIYF
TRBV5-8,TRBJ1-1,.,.,TGTGCCAGCAGCTTGATCATGGGTTCCCACGCCGTAGACGAAGCTTTCTTT,CASSLIMGSHAVDEAFF
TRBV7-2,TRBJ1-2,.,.,TGTGCCAGCAGCTCCCCCTTAACTGGCTACACCTTC,CASSSPLTGYTF
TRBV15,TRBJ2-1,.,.,TGTGCCACCAGCCGGGACCGGCATAATGAGCAGTTCTTC,CATSRDRHNEQFF
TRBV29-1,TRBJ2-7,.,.,TGCAGCGTTGAACTGGACAACTCCTACGAGCAGTACTTC,CSVELDNSYEQYF
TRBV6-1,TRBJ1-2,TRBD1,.,TGTGCCAGCAGTGCCAGGGGGGCCGGCTACACCTTC,CASSARGAGYTF
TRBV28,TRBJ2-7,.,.,TGTGCCAGCAGTCCCATCGAAACAGCTTACTACGAGCAGTACTTC,CASSPIETAYYEQYF
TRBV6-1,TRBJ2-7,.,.,TGTGCCAGCAGGGAGCAGGGGGGCTACGAGCAGTACTTC,CASREQGGYEQYF
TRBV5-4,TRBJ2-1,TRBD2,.,TGTGCCAGCAGCTTAGGCCTTTCCGGGACTAGCCCCAATGAGCAGTTCTTC,CASSLGLSGTSPNEQFF
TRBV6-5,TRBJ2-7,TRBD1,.,TGTGCCAGCAGTTTGCAGGGGGCAAACTACGAGCAGTACTTC,CASSLQGANYEQYF
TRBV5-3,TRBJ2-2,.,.,TGTGCCAGAAGCTTGAATCGTGAGGGTTCCACCGGGGAGCTGTTTTTT,CARSLNREGSTGELFF
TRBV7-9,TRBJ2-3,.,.,TGTGCCAGCAGGGATGCAGATACGCAGTATTTT,CASRDADTQYF
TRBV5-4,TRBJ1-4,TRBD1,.,TGTGCCAGCAGCTTGGGGACAGGGTTTGATGAAAAACTGTTTTTT,CASSLGTGFDEKLFF
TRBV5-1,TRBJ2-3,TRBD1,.,TGCGCCAGCAGTTCTACCACAGGGGCGCGCACAGATACGCAGTATTTT,CASSSTTGARTDTQYF
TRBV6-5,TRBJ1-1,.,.,TGTGCCAGCAGTTACTCAAGGGGGGGGACTGAAGCTTTCTTT,CASSYSRGGTEAFF